This T cell receptor beta chain emerged from a study of blood T cell repertoires in COVID-19. On the study more broadly: COVID-19 samples collected from the United States, Italy and Spain covered acute and convalescent phases. From T cells, B-cell-depleted T cells, or PBMCs came the material, which was cDNA or gDNA.

As originally analysed: Quantification of nucleated cells was approximated via reference gene primer amplification. Generated by immunoSEQ multiplex PCR, the TCRdb table keeps only in-frame clones and is missing some. V, J and clone size derive from that table, while D and trimming were established from the DNA sequence. The sample consists of under 55,000 clones, 80% to 85% of them appearing once. The germline V gene encodes CDR1 SNHLY and CDR2 FYNNEI. This CDR3 has 15 residues. With V trimmed by 2 bases and J by 6 bases, 6 bases remained unmatched. This sequence originates from a man aged 50 to 60 with acute or convalescent COVID-19. V and J are TRBV2 and TRBJ1-1; 10 bases align to TRBD1. The material sequenced was peripheral blood. The CDR3, as DNA: TGTGCCAGCAGTGAATTTGACAGGGGGCCCGCTGAAGCTTTCTTT. This gives the protein CASSEFDRGPAEAFF.